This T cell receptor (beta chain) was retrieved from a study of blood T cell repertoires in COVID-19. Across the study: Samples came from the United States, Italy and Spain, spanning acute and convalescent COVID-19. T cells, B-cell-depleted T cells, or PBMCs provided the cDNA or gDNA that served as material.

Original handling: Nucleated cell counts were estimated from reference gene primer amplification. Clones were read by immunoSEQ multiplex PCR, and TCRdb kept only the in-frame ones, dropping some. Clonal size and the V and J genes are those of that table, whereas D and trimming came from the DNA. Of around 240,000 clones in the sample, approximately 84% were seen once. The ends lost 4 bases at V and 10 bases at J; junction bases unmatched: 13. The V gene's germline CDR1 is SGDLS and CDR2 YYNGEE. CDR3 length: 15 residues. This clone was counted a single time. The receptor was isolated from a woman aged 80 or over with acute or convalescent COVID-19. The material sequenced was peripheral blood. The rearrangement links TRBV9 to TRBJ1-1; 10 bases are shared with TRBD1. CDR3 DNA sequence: TGTGCCAGCAGCCCGCGGACAGGGGGTATCGTATCAGCTTTCTTT. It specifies CASSPRTGGIVSAFF. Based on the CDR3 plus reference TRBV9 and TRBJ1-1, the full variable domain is DSGVTQTPKHLITATGQRVTLRCSPRSGDLSVYWYQQSLDQGLQFLIQYYNGEERAKGNILERFSAQQFPDLHSELNLSSLELGDSALYFCASSPRTGGIVSAFFGQGTRLTVV.